What follows are 25 T cell receptor beta chains derived from one specimen sequenced in a study of blood T cell repertoires in COVID-19 (dated by TCRdb to the early 2020s). Receptors were amplified or captured by the immunoSEQ multiplex PCR assay. TCRdb took this table from immuneACCESS and kept in-frame rearrangements with V and J called. Such tables lack part of the clones; where checked against another copy, unresolved V genes explain under half of the gap, and the rest is unexplained. This sample gives 180,000 or so clones in total; approximately 88% of them show up just once. The ten largest clonotypes hold roughly 13% of the sample. Source material: PBMCs or T cells enriched from blood (not recorded which). These receptors originate from a woman in her sixties or seventies who had recovered from COVID-19.

Turning to this clone: Other DNA sequences of this sample code for an identical CDR3. The rearrangement uses TRBV2 and TRBJ1-5, with TRBD1 matching 7 bases. Losses at the gene ends were 6 bases for V and 2 bases for J; bases not matched to a gene: 4. Germline CDR1 reads SNHLY; CDR2 reads FYNNEI. This CDR3 spans 14 amino acids. The CDR3, as DNA: TGTGCCAGCAGCGACAGGGCTGGCAATCAGCCCCAGCATTTT. Translated: CASSDRAGNQPQHF.

The V and J genes are TRBV19 and TRBJ2-5, with TRBD1 matching 12 bases. Germline CDR1 LNHDA, CDR2 SQIVND (reference sequence). The trim removed 6 bases at V and 6 bases at J, leaving 5 bases unmatched. The CDR3 has 14 amino acids. CDR3 nucleotide sequence: TGTGCCAGTAGCACGGGACAGGGGGCGAAGACCCAGTACTTC. This encodes CASSTGQGAKTQYF.

For this clone: The junction and the germline gene differ at one end; a read error may be behind it. V usage is TRBV10-3 and J usage is TRBJ1-3, with 7 bases lining up with TRBD1. The CDR3 totals 14 residues. The germline V gene encodes CDR1 ENHRY and CDR2 SYGVKD. CDR3 DNA: TGTGCCATCATTGAGACAGGGTCTGGAAACACCATATATTTT. It is translated as CAIIETGSGNTIYF.

V and J are TRBV7-8 and TRBJ1-3, with 10 bases fitting TRBD1. Trimming cost V 6 bases and J 3 bases; bases outside gene matches: 5. This CDR3 comprises 15 residues. CDR1 is SGHVS and CDR2 is FQNEAQ in the germline V gene. CDR3 region: CASRLTGGFGNTIYF. The DNA for the CDR3 is TGTGCCAGCAGGCTGACAGGGGGCTTTGGAAACACCATATATTTT.

V and J are TRBV5-1 and TRBJ2-5; 9 positions agree with TRBD2. The CDR3 contains 16 residues. CDR1 is SGHRS and CDR2 is YFSETQ in the germline V gene. After removal of 4 bases from V and 5 bases from J, the junction contained 12 bases not matched to a gene. The CDR3 is CASSLLGAGGPETQYF. CDR3 nucleotide sequence: TGCGCCAGCAGCCTATTGGGGGCGGGAGGGCCCGAGACCCAGTACTTC.

This chain links TRBV5-1 with TRBJ2-2; D gene ambiguous. The CDR3 loop spans 14 amino acids. V lost 0 bases, J lost 0 bases, and 3 bases lay in between. The V gene's germline CDR1 is SGHRS and CDR2 YFSETQ. DNA of the CDR3: TGCGCCAGCAGCTTGGATACGAACACCGGGGAGCTGTTTTTT. It codes for CASSLDTNTGELFF. The full variable domain, its missing parts supplied by reference TRBV5-1 and TRBJ2-2, is KAGVTQTPRYLIKTRGQQVTLSCSPISGHRSVSWYQQTPGQGLQFLFEYFSETQRNKGNFPGRFSGRQFSNSRSEMNVSTLELGDSALYLCASSLDTNTGELFFGEGSRLTVL.

This clone was counted a few times. The V gene is TRBV7-2, the J gene TRBJ1-3, with a possible D match to TRBD1 (5 bases). Germline CDR1 reads SGHTA; CDR2 reads FQGNSA. The CDR3 has 15 amino acids. The V gene lost 2 bases and the J gene lost 0 bases, with 8 bases spanning the gap. The CDR3 DNA follows: TGTGCCAGCAGCTTAAGCAGGGCCTCTGGAAACACCATATATTTT. This codes for CASSLSRASGNTIYF. The full variable domain, with the rest looked up from reference TRBV7-2 and TRBJ1-3, is GAGVSQSPSNKVTEKGKDVELRCDPISGHTALYWYRQSLGQGLEFLIYFQGNSAPDKSGLPSDRFSAERTGGSVSTLTIQRTQQEDSAVYLCASSLSRASGNTIYFGEGSWLTVV.

DNA of the CDR3: TGTGCCAGCCTAGACACAGGGCGCTATGGCTACACCTTC. It translates to CASLDTGRYGYTF. The V call is TRBV2, the J call TRBJ1-2; D is perhaps TRBD1 (6 bases). Germline CDR1 is SNHLY and CDR2 is FYNNEI. The CDR3 length is 13 residues. The V end lost 8 bases, the J end lost 4 bases, and 14 bases lay between the germline ends.

The chain joins TRBV7-8 to TRBJ1-2; the D gene is possibly TRBD1 (6 bases). V lost 5 bases and J lost 0, with 10 bases in between. The CDR3 sequence is 14 residues long. Germline V gives CDR1 SGHVS, CDR2 FQNEAQ. Here the CDR3 DNA reads TGTGCCAGCAGCAATAGACAGGCTAACTATGGCTACACCTTC. Translating gives CASSNRQANYGYTF.

The chain links TRBV7-9 to TRBJ1-2, with D unresolved. CDR1 and CDR2 from the germline V gene are SEHNR and FQNEAQ (reference sequence). V was clipped by 3 bases and J by 8 bases, with 10 bases between them. The CDR3 is 12 amino acids. The CDR3 loop reads CASSFPGGGYTF. The CDR3 region has the DNA TGTGCCAGCAGCTTCCCGGGAGGCGGCTACACCTTC.

The V and J genes are TRBV28 and TRBJ2-7; D perhaps matches TRBD2 (6 bases). Germline CDR1 and CDR2: MDHEN and SYDVKM. V gave up 7 bases and J gave up 2 bases, with 12 bases separating them. The CDR3 has 13 residues. The CDR3 spells CASTHGGTYEQYF. CDR3 coding DNA: TGTGCCAGCACCCACGGGGGAACCTACGAGCAGTACTTC.

Only one count was recorded for this clone. V and J are TRBV27 and TRBJ2-7; D call uncertain. The CDR3 runs to 12 residues. Germline V gene data show CDR1 as MNHEY and CDR2 as SMNVEV (reference sequence). V was clipped by 8 bases and J by 2 bases, with 10 bases between them. Here the CDR3 DNA reads TGTGCCAGCCCCACACATCCCTACGAGCAGTACTTC. Translated: CASPTHPYEQYF.

CDR3 loop: CASKNDFGTTGELFF. The DNA of the CDR3 is TGCGCCAGCAAAAATGATTTCGGTACGACCGGGGAGCTGTTTTTT. This chain uses TRBV5-1 with TRBJ2-2; D call uncertain. Germline V gene lookup returns CDR1 SGHRS and CDR2 YFSETQ. The CDR3 runs 15 residues. Trimming took off 6 bases at V and 5 bases at J, with 17 bases between the two ends.

This clone appeared a few times. The chain carries TRBV28 and TRBJ2-3, with D tentatively TRBD2 (5 bases). Per germline, CDR1 MDHEN and CDR2 SYDVKM. CDR3 length equals 19 residues. The ends were cut back, 6 bases at V and 2 bases at J, with 27 bases in the middle. CDR3 bases: TGTGCCAGCAGGAGGGTTTCAGGCTCAAGACCCTACTACACAGATACGCAGTATTTT. It is translated as CASRRVSGSRPYYTDTQYF. The variable domain in full, completed from reference TRBV28 and TRBJ2-3, reads DVKVTQSSRYLVKRTGEKVFLECVQDMDHENMFWYRQDPGLGLRLIYFSYDVKMKEKGDIPEGYSVSREKKERFSLILESASTNQTSMYLCASRRVSGSRPYYTDTQYFGPGTRLTVL.

The CDR3 coding sequence is TGTGCCAGCAGCAAGACGGCCCTGAGGACTGAAGCTTTCTTT. Protein: CASSKTALRTEAFF. The chain carries TRBV7-9 and TRBJ1-1; unclear D gene. This CDR3 is 14 amino acids long. The V end lost 5 bases, the J end lost 5 bases, and 15 bases lay between the germline ends. Per germline, CDR1 SEHNR and CDR2 FQNEAQ (reference sequence).

This clone was counted once. J is TRBJ1-1 and V is TRBV7-2; 8 positions agree with TRBD1. From germline, CDR1 is SGHTA and CDR2 FQGNSA. After removal of 4 bases from V and 5 bases from J, the junction contained 6 bases not matched to a gene. CDR3 length: 14 residues. The CDR3: CASSSQGAGTEAFF. Here the CDR3 DNA reads TGTGCCAGCAGCTCCCAGGGGGCGGGAACTGAAGCTTTCTTT.

The V gene is TRBV9, the J gene TRBJ2-3; 15 bases line up with TRBD2. The V and J ends lost 3 bases and 2 bases, in that order; junction bases with no gene match: 10. The CDR3 totals 19 residues. Per germline, CDR1 SGDLS and CDR2 YYNGEE. This CDR3 is CASSEGLAGGGEVTDTQYF. The CDR3, as DNA: TGTGCCAGCAGCGAGGGACTAGCGGGGGGAGGTGAGGTCACAGATACGCAGTATTTT.

This chain uses TRBV6-2 or TRBV6-3 with TRBJ2-7; perhaps TRBD2 as D (5 bases). This CDR3 region has 11 residues. Looked up from germline, CDR1 is MNHEY and CDR2 is SVGEGT. V lost 5 bases, J lost 6 bases, and 8 bases lay in between. The chain's CDR3 is CASSQTSEQYF. The CDR3 bases are TGTGCCAGCAGTCAAACTAGCGAGCAGTACTTC.

The chain couples TRBV7-9 to TRBJ2-1; 11 bases line up with TRBD2. This CDR3 has 14 residues. CDR1 and CDR2 (germline): SEHNR, FQNEAQ (reference sequence). V dropped 6 bases and J dropped 3; count of bases not matched to a gene: 1. CDR3 DNA sequence: TGTGCCAGCAGTAGCGGGGGGGTCTACAATGAGCAGTTCTTC. Translating it yields CASSSGGVYNEQFF.

The V and J genes are TRBV7-2 and TRBJ1-4; no clear D gene. The germline V gene has CDR1 SGHTA and CDR2 FQGNSA. The CDR3 has 11 residues. The germline V and J ends were trimmed by 4 bases and 8 bases, with 5 bases remaining between them. CDR3: CASSSREKLFF. As DNA, the CDR3 is TGTGCCAGCAGCTCGAGGGAAAAACTGTTTTTT.

The J gene is TRBJ1-2, the V gene TRBV16; 10 nucleotides match TRBD1. J was trimmed by 6 bases and V by 5 bases; bases with no gene match: 15. In germline, CDR1 is KGHSY, CDR2 FQNENV. There are 17 residues in the CDR3. CDR3 sequence: CASSSHLRQGAGDGYTF. Written as DNA, the CDR3 is TGTGCCAGCAGCTCTCACCTACGACAGGGGGCCGGGGATGGCTACACCTTC.

The chain carries TRBV5-1 and TRBJ1-2; no firm D call. CDR1 and CDR2 from the germline V gene are SGHRS and YFSETQ. V lost 1 base and J lost 5, with 6 bases in between. CDR3 length: 12 amino acids. The CDR3 is CASSLNTYGYTF. The CDR3 DNA reads TGCGCCAGCAGCTTGAATACTTATGGCTACACCTTC.

The chain is built from TRBV3-1 (or the pseudogene TRBV3-2) and TRBJ1-5; TRBD1 agrees at 7 bases. The length of the CDR3 is 14 residues. Germline assignment: CDR1 LGHDT and CDR2 YNNKEL (reference sequence). The V gene end was trimmed by 3 bases and the J gene end by 3 bases; junction bases not matched to a gene: 2. CDR3 in DNA: TGTGCCAGCAGCCAGGGACAGAACAATCAGCCCCAGCATTTT. Its protein is CASSQGQNNQPQHF.

V usage is TRBV5-1 and J usage is TRBJ1-1; D unresolved. CDR1 is SGHRS, CDR2 YFSETQ, per germline. The CDR3 is 17 residues long. Trimming removed 0 bases at V and 0 bases at J, with 15 bases between. Written as DNA, the CDR3 is TGCGCCAGCAGCTTGGAATTGGGCACATACATGAACACTGAAGCTTTCTTT. The encoded protein is CASSLELGTYMNTEAFF.

This clone was observed a handful of times. This rearrangement joins TRBV11-3 to TRBJ2-2; D might be TRBD2 (5 bases). The germline V gene encodes CDR1 SGHNT and CDR2 YENEEA. This CDR3 has 16 amino acids. The germline V and J ends were trimmed by 1 base and 4 bases, with 13 bases remaining between them. CDR3 nucleotide sequence: TGTGCCAGCAGCTTAGTTGGCGGGTCTCTCACCGGGGAGCTGTTTTTT. It codes for CASSLVGGSLTGELFF.